The sequence of this T cell receptor beta chain was determined in a study of blood T cell repertoires in COVID-19. As for the study in general: COVID-19 samples collected from the United States, Italy and Spain covered acute and convalescent phases.

Repertoires were generated with immunoSEQ multiplex PCR, while TCRdb's copy carries only in-frame clones and drops some. Of about 80,000 clones detected, roughly 76% appear once; the ten largest clones hold approximately 16%. The sample was peripheral blood. This receptor was obtained from a man between 65 and 85 years old with active or convalescent COVID-19.

The CDR3 protein is CASSQQGARAFF. In nucleotides, the CDR3 is TGTGCCAGCAGCCAACAGGGGGCGAGGGCTTTCTTT. The chain couples TRBV3-1 (or the pseudogene TRBV3-2) to TRBJ1-1; 8 bases line up with TRBD1. The length of the CDR3 is 12 residues. V trimming: 2 bases; J trimming: 11 bases; junction bases outside the gene matches: 4. Germline CDR1 LGHDT, CDR2 YNNKEL (reference sequence).